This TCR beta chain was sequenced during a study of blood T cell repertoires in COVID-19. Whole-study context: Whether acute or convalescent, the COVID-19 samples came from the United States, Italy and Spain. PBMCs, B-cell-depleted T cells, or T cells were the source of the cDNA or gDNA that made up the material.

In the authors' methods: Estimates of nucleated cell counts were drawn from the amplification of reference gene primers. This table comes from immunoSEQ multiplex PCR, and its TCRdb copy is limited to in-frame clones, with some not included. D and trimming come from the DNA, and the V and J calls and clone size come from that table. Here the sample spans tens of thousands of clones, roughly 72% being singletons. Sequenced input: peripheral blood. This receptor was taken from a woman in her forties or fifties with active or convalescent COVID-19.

The CDR3 spells CASSLARNYGYTF. CDR3 in DNA: TGTGCCAGCAGTTTGGCCCGTAACTATGGCTACACCTTC. The chain uses TRBV12-3 or TRBV12-4 and TRBJ1-2; D is undetermined. This CDR3 is 13 amino acids long. V lost 3 bases to trimming and J lost 1 base, with 6 bases between them.